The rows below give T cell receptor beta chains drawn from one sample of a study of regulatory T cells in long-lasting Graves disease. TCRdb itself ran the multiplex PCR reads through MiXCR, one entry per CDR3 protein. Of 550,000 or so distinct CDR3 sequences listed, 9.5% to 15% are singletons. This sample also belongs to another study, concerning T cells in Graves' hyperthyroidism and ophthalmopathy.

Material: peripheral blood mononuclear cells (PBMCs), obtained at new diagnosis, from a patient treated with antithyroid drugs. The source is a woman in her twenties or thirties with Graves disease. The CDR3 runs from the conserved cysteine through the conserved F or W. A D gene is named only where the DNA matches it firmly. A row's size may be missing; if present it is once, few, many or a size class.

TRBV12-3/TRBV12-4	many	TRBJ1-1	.	CASSSLHIEAFF	TGTGCCAGCAGTTCGCTTCATATCGAAGCTTTCTTT
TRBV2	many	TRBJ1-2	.	CASTAVRLEYGYTF	TGTGCCAGCACCGCCGTCCGTTTGGAATATGGCTACACCTTC
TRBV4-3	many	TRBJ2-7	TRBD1	CASSQLTGVPDYEQYF	TGCGCCAGCAGCCAACTTACAGGGGTCCCCGACTACGAGCAGTACTTC
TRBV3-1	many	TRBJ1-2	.	CASSQDPGEYYGYTF	TGTGCCAGCAGCCAAGATCCAGGTGAATACTATGGCTACACCTTC
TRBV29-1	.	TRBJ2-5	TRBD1	CSVGGTGAQETQYF	TGCAGCGTTGGGGGGACAGGGGCCCAGGAGACCCAGTACTTC
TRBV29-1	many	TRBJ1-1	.	CSVEGHDTEAFF	TGCAGCGTTGAGGGGCATGACACTGAAGCTTTCTTT
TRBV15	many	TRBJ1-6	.	CATSRGQVNSPLHF	TGTGCCACCAGCAGAGGACAGGTTAATTCACCCCTCCACTTT
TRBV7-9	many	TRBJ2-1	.	CASSGRTYNEQFF	TGTGCCAGCAGCGGGAGGACCTACAATGAGCAGTTCTTC
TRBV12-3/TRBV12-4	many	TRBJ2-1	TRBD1	CASRLQGVSYNEQFF	TGTGCCAGCAGACTACAGGGGGTCTCCTACAATGAGCAGTTCTTC
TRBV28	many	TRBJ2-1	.	CASSQPPKFSVPYNEQFF	TGTGCCAGCAGTCAACCCCCCAAATTCAGCGTACCCTACAATGAGCAGTTCTTC
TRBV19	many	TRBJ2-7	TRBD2	CASSMASGSYEQYF	TGTGCCAGTAGTATGGCTAGCGGCTCCTACGAGCAGTACTTC
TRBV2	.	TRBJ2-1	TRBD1	CASSMTGVYNEQFF	TGTGCCAGCAGTATGACAGGGGTCTACAATGAGCAGTTCTTC